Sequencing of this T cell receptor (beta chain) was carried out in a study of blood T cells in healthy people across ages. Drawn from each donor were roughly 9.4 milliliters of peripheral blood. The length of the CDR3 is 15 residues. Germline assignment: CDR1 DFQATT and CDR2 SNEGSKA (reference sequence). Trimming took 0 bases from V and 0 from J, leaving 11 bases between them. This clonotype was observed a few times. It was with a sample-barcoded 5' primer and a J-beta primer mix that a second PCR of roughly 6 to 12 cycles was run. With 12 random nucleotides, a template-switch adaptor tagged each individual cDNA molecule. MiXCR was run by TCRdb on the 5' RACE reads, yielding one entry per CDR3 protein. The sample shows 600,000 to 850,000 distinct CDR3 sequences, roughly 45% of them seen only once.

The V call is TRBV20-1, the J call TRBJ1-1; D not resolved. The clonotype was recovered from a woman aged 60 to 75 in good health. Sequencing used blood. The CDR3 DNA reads TGCAGTGCTAGAGATCCTGGGTCACTGAACACTGAAGCTTTCTTT. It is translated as CSARDPGSLNTEAFF.